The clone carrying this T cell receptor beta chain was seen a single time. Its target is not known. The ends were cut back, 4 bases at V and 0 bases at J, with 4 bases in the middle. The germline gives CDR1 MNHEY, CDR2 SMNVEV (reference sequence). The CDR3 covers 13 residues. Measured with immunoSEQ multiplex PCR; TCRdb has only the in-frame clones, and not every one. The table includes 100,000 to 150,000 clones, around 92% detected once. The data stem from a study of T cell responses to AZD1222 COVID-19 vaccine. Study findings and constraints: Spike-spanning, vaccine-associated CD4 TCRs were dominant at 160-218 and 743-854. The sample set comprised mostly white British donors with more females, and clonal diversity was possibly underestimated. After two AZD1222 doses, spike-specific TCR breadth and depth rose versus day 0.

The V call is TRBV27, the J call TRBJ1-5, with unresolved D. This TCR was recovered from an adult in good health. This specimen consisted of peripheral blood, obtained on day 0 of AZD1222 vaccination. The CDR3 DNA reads TGTGCCAGCAGTTCGCGTAGCAATCAGCCCCAGCATTTT. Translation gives CASSSRSNQPQHF.